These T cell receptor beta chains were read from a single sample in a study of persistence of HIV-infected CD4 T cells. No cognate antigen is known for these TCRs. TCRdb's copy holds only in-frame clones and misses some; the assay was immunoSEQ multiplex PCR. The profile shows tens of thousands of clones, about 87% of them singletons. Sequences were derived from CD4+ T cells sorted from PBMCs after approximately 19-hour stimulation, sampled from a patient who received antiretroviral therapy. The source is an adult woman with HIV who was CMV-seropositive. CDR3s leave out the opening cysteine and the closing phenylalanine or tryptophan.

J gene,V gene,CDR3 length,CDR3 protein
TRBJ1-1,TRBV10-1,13,ASSDTGSENTEAF
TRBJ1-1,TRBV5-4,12,ASSLAGRATEAF
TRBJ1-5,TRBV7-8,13,ASSLKQASNQPQH
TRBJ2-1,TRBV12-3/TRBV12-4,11,ASRTGRVNEQF
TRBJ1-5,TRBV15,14,ATSRDQDRGVQPQH
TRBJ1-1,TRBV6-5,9,ASSRPGQAF
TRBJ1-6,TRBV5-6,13,ASSPLRVRNSPLH
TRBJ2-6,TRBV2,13,ASRRLRSGANVLT
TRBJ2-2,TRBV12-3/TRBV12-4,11,ASKDANTGELF
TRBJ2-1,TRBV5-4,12,ASSFGDSYNEQF
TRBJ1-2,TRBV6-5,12,ASNPGTAYYGYT
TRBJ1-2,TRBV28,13,ASSSEVGPGYGYT
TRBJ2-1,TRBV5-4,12,ASSLQGPYNEQF
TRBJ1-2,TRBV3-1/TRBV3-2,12,ASSQGWVGYGYT
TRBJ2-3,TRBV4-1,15,ASSLLASGGAQDTQY
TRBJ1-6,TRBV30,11,AWSWGADSPLH
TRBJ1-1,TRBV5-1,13,ASSLLGAMNTEAF
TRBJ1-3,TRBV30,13,AWSAWGGSGNTIY
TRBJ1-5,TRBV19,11,ASSMGGGQPQH
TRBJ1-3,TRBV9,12,ASSTRDGGNTIY
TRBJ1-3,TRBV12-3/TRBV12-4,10,ASSLVQSTIY
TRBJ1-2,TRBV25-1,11,ASSEENSLGYT
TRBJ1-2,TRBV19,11,ASSPQGGHGYT
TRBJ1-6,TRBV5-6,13,ASSSLDRENSPLH
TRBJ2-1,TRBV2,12,ASSDLGQYNEQF
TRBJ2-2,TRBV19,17,ASTRRWAGGTWDTGELF
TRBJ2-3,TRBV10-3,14,AISERERGASDTQY
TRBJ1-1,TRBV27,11,ASRSILNTEAF
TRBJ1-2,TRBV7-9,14,ASTPGGGQANYGYT
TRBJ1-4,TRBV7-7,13,ASSGGVGTNEKLF
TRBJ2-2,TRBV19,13,ASSITGLNTGELF
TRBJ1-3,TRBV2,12,ASRAGTAGNTIY
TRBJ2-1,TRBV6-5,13,ASRPGLAAPDEQF
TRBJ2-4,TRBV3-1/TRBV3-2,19,ASSQVEPGLAGDLAKNIQY
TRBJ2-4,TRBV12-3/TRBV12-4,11,ATLQGTKNIQY
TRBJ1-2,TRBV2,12,ASTDNPPGSGYT
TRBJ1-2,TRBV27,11,ASSSRQEYGYT
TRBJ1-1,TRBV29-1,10,SVPSGGTEAF
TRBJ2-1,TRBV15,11,ATSRDAGAEQF
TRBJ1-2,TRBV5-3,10,ARSLTGGGYT
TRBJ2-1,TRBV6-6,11,ASSYATEGEQF
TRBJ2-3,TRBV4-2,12,ASSQEDSTDTQY
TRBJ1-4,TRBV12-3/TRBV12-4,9,ASSSGEKLF
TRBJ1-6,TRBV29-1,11,SVKTGFESPLH
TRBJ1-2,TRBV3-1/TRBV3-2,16,ASSQGERTDRFNYGYT
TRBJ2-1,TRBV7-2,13,ASSLRTTVYNEQF
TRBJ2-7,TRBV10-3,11,AISDNRGYEQY
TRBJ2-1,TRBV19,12,ASSNLGLTNEQF
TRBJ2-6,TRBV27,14,ASSFSGTSGANVLT
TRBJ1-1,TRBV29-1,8,SVQEGAAF
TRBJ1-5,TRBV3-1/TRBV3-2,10,ASSYRDQPQH
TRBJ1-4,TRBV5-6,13,ASNLQGIPDEKLF
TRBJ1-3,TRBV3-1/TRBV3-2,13,ASSITGASGNTIY
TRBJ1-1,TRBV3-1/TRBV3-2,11,ASSQGVGTEAF
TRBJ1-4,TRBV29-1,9,SVGENEKLF
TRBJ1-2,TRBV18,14,ASSLLHRGANYGYT